The 19 T cell receptor beta chains presented below share a single source sample, sequenced in a study of identical twins. One entry per CDR3 protein, called by TCRdb with MiXCR from the 5' RACE reads. The table has about 210,000 distinct CDR3 sequences, around 10% seen once; the top ten hold 4% to 6%. Input material: memory (CD45RO+) T cells sorted from blood. These receptors all come from a woman in her late teens or twenties in good health.

This clonotype was counted at least ten times. The chain links TRBV12-3 or TRBV12-4 to TRBJ2-1; 12 bases are a match to TRBD2. J lost 4 bases, V lost 6 bases, and 4 bases had no gene match. This CDR3 region has 15 residues. CDR3 in amino acids: CASSPTSGGYNEQFF. CDR3 DNA sequence: TGTGCCAGCAGCCCGACTAGCGGGGGATACAATGAGCAGTTCTTC.

The gene calls are TRBV30 and TRBJ2-3; TRBD2 matches at 9 bases. Trimming at V came to 2 bases and at J to 9 bases, leaving 9 bases not matched to a gene. This CDR3 is 14 amino acids long. Germline lookup yields CDR1 GTSNPN and CDR2 SVGIG (reference sequence). The CDR3 sequence: CAWSPSLAGETQYF. CDR3 DNA: TGTGCCTGGAGTCCCAGCTTAGCGGGAGAGACGCAGTATTTT.

This clonotype has a count of ten or more. This chain uses TRBV12-3 or TRBV12-4 with TRBJ1-5; no definite D call. This CDR3 has 12 amino acids. V was cut by 6 bases and J by 5 bases, with 8 bases left in between. The CDR3 loop reads CASSRPDQPQHF. CDR3 DNA: TGTGCCAGCAGCCGCCCCGATCAGCCCCAGCATTTT.

The table lists this clonotype with many counts. The chain has TRBV12-3 or TRBV12-4 and TRBJ2-1; 10 positions match TRBD2. The CDR3 length is 13 residues. The V gene end was trimmed by 6 bases and the J gene end by 10 bases; junction bases not matched to a gene: 6. The CDR3, as DNA: TGTGCCAGCAGCCCTAGCGGGAGACGAGAGCAGTTCTTC. Its translation is CASSPSGRREQFF.

This clonotype was seen many times. CDR3 loop: CASSSRGSGRNEQFF. The CDR3 DNA reads TGTGCCAGCAGCTCCCGGGGTAGCGGGCGAAATGAGCAGTTCTTC. The chain couples TRBV7-2 to TRBJ2-1; 7 positions match TRBD2. V dropped 4 bases and J dropped 7; count of bases not matched to a gene: 10. This CDR3 has 15 amino acids. CDR1 and CDR2 from the germline V gene are SGHTA and FQGNSA.

This clonotype was counted a few times. The chain recombines TRBV6-5 with TRBJ2-1; TRBD2 matches 7 bases. The CDR3 is 15 residues long. CDR1 is MNHEY, CDR2 SVGAGI, per germline. V shed 3 bases and J 5 bases; nucleotides not matched to a gene: 7. The CDR3 is CASSYYGGSNNEQFF. The CDR3 DNA reads TGTGCCAGCAGTTATTATGGCGGGAGCAACAATGAGCAGTTCTTC.

This clonotype was seen many times. V gene TRBV2 combines with J gene TRBJ1-3; D gene ambiguous. Trimming removed 4 bases at V and 0 bases at J, with 13 bases between. This CDR3 has 16 residues. Germline loops: CDR1 SNHLY, CDR2 FYNNEI. CDR3 DNA sequence: TGTGCCAGCAGTGTAGAGGGAAGACTCTCTGGAAACACCATATATTTT. It translates to CASSVEGRLSGNTIYF.

The gene calls are TRBV5-1 and TRBJ1-1, with D perhaps matching TRBD1 (5 bases). Germline CDR1 reads SGHRS; CDR2 reads YFSETQ. The CDR3 sequence is 18 residues long. The V end lost 0 bases, the J end lost 0 bases, and 18 bases lay between the germline ends. The CDR3 protein is CASSLVRVGTTLNTEAFF. The CDR3 region has the DNA TGCGCCAGCAGCTTGGTTCGGGTGGGGACGACCTTGAACACTGAAGCTTTCTTT.

This clonotype was observed at least ten times. The chain joins TRBV18 to TRBJ1-4, with unresolved D. Germline V gene lookup returns CDR1 KGHSH and CDR2 LQKENI. Trimming took 1 base from V and 5 from J, leaving 8 bases between them. This CDR3 has 14 residues. The CDR3 here is CASSPRTENEKLFF. DNA for the CDR3: TGTGCCAGCTCACCACGCACAGAGAATGAAAAACTGTTTTTT.

This clonotype was counted many times. V and J are TRBV12-3 or TRBV12-4 and TRBJ1-1; a weak D match, TRBD1 (5 bases). The CDR3 runs to 12 residues. V lost 10 bases and J lost 8, with 17 bases in between. The CDR3 DNA is TGTGCCACAGGGAGGGCATTCCCCGAAGCTTTCTTT. This sequence encodes CATGRAFPEAFF.

The rearrangement joins TRBV18 to TRBJ1-1; a possible D gene is TRBD1 (6 bases). V dropped 3 bases and J dropped 10 bases, with 15 bases sitting between them. CDR3 length: 13 residues. The germline gives CDR1 KGHSH, CDR2 LQKENI. CDR3 nucleotides: TGTGCCAGCTCACCGGACAGCGCGCGGGGAGCTTTCTTT. Residues: CASSPDSARGAFF.

V is TRBV20-1 and J is TRBJ2-5; TRBD2 matches at 11 bases. After removal of 5 bases from V and 3 bases from J, the junction contained 11 bases not matched to a gene. Germline V gives CDR1 DFQATT, CDR2 SNEGSKA (reference sequence). The CDR3 length is 16 residues. This chain's CDR3 is CSAELTSGKLKETQYF. In DNA form, the CDR3 reads TGCAGTGCTGAATTGACTAGCGGGAAACTGAAAGAGACCCAGTACTTC.

This sequence joins TRBV12-5 and TRBJ2-1; D perhaps matches TRBD2 (6 bases). This CDR3 has 14 residues. The germline gives CDR1 LGHNT, CDR2 FRNRAP. V lost 1 base and J 2 bases, leaving 6 bases between the germline ends. CDR3 amino acids: CASGLGLAYNEQFF. Here the CDR3 DNA reads TGTGCTAGTGGTTTGGGACTAGCCTACAATGAGCAGTTCTTC.

The V call is TRBV12-3 or TRBV12-4, the J call TRBJ2-5; tentative D call: TRBD2 (6 bases). CDR3 size: 15 residues. V was trimmed by 5 bases and J by 2 bases, leaving 15 bases between them. CDR3 sequence (DNA): TGTGCCAGCAGTCGTAGCGGTGGGCGACAAGAGACCCAGTACTTC. Encoded protein: CASSRSGGRQETQYF.

The V gene is TRBV29-1, the J gene TRBJ1-2; no firm D call. The CDR3 extends over 11 amino acids. Trimming took off 5 bases at V and 2 bases at J, with 6 bases between the two ends. From germline, CDR1 is SQVTM and CDR2 ANQGSEA. The CDR3 loop is CSVTENYGYTF. The CDR3 nucleotides read TGCAGCGTTACCGAAAACTATGGCTACACCTTC.

The V and J genes are TRBV6-5 and TRBJ1-6; 7 positions agree with TRBD1. With V trimmed by 0 bases and J by 4 bases, 3 bases remained unmatched. Germline V gene lookup returns CDR1 MNHEY and CDR2 SVGAGI. The CDR3 covers 16 residues. In DNA, the CDR3 is TGTGCCAGCAGTTACTCCTCGGGACAGTATAATTCACCCCTCCACTTT. It specifies CASSYSSGQYNSPLHF.

The chain carries TRBV6-5 and TRBJ2-1; D ambiguous. This CDR3 comprises 15 residues. The ends were cut back, 0 bases at V and 1 base at J, with 7 bases in the middle. CDR1 and CDR2 (germline): MNHEY, SVGAGI. CDR3 sequence reads: CASSYSDGSYNEQFF. The CDR3 DNA follows: TGTGCCAGCAGTTACTCGGACGGTTCCTACAATGAGCAGTTCTTC.

This clonotype was picked up a small number of times. The rearrangement links TRBV27 to TRBJ1-2; D remains unclear. The CDR3 runs to 13 residues. Trimming took off 3 bases at V and 5 bases at J, with 10 bases between the two ends. Germline lookup yields CDR1 MNHEY and CDR2 SMNVEV (reference sequence). Here the CDR3 reads CASSFSAEYGYTF. DNA for the CDR3: TGTGCCAGCAGTTTTTCCGCTGAATATGGCTACACCTTC.

The chain has TRBV27 and TRBJ1-2; 8 nucleotides agree with TRBD1. The CDR3 totals 14 residues. Germline lookup yields CDR1 MNHEY and CDR2 SMNVEV (reference sequence). The V and J ends lost 5 bases and 5 bases, in that order; junction bases with no gene match: 7. CDR3 coding DNA: TGTGCCAGCAGTCCAGGCGGGACAGGTTATGGCTACACCTTC. Translation: CASSPGGTGYGYTF.